Each of the 8 T cell receptor beta chains below was sequenced from the same sample in a study of response to subunit inactivated influenza vaccine. TCRdb itself ran the RT-PCR reads through MiXCR, one entry per CDR3 protein. Among around 200,000 distinct CDR3 sequences listed, over 13% were seen once. Specimen: CD8+ T cells sorted from PBMCs, collected around 5 days after vaccination. The receptors derive from a man aged 50 or older who received an inactivated influenza vaccine.

This clonotype showed up just a few times. The CDR3 DNA reads as TGTGCCAGCAGTTTCCTCTCTGGGGCCAACGTCCTGACTTTC. This gives the protein CASSFLSGANVLTF. V and J are TRBV12-3 or TRBV12-4 and TRBJ2-6; D is ambiguous. Trimming stripped 3 bases from V and 0 bases from J, with 3 bases between. The CDR3 sequence is 14 residues long.

This clonotype showed up just a few times. The V gene is TRBV10-3, the J gene TRBJ2-2, with TRBD1 matching 9 bases. The ends lost 4 bases at V and 7 bases at J; junction bases unmatched: 7. Germline V lookup: CDR1 ENHRY, CDR2 SYGVKD. This CDR3 has 15 residues. The CDR3: CAISAGQGLNGELFF. CDR3 sequence (DNA): TGTGCCATCAGTGCGGGACAGGGATTGAACGGGGAGCTGTTTTTT.

The DNA for the CDR3 is TGTGCCAGCGACGAAGCCCCCTCCTACAATGAGCAGTTCTTC. It specifies CASDEAPSYNEQFF. The chain combines TRBV7-9 with TRBJ2-1, with unresolved D. V lost 8 bases and J lost 0, with 11 bases in between. CDR1 is SEHNR, CDR2 FQNEAQ, per germline (reference sequence). The CDR3 sequence is 14 residues long.

The chain joins TRBV24-1 to TRBJ1-5; D remains ambiguous. Germline CDR1 and CDR2: KGHDR and SFDVKD. The CDR3 consists of 13 residues. The ends were cut back, 8 bases at V and 2 bases at J, with 9 bases in the middle. The CDR3: CATIPDGNQPQHF. CDR3 DNA: TGTGCCACCATTCCCGACGGCAATCAGCCCCAGCATTTT.

As DNA, the CDR3 is TGTGCCAGCAGTTCCCTCAGGGAAGAGACCCAGTACTTC. Translated, it gives CASSSLREETQYF. The rearrangement joins TRBV6-2 or TRBV6-3 to TRBJ2-5; the D gene is possibly TRBD1 (5 bases). The V gene's germline CDR1 is MNHEY and CDR2 SVGEGT. V dropped 4 bases and J dropped 3 bases, with 9 bases sitting between them. The CDR3 consists of 13 residues.

In its sample, this clonotype was seen a few times. The chain has TRBV28 and TRBJ1-5, with no clear D. Per the germline V gene, CDR1 is MDHEN and CDR2 is SYDVKM. V lost 1 base and J lost 3, with 7 bases in between. CDR3 length equals 14 residues. The CDR3 reads CASSLFALNQPQHF. CDR3 nucleotide sequence: TGTGCCAGCAGTTTATTCGCCCTCAATCAGCCCCAGCATTTT.

This rearrangement joins TRBV13 to TRBJ1-2; the D gene is possibly TRBD1 (6 bases). Germline loops: CDR1 PRHDT, CDR2 FYEKMQ (reference sequence). V lost 4 bases, J lost 2 bases, and 11 bases lay in between. This CDR3 contains 14 residues. CDR3 nucleotide sequence: TGTGCCAGCAGCTCAGGGGATTTAAACTATGGCTACACCTTC. It codes for CASSSGDLNYGYTF.

CDR3 nucleotide sequence: TGCGCCAGCAGCCTTCAACGGAGCGGGAAGGGCAATGAGCAGTTCTTC. It encodes CASSLQRSGKGNEQFF. This rearrangement joins TRBV5-1 to TRBJ2-1, with 7 bases lining up with TRBD2. The length of the CDR3 is 16 residues. V gave up 4 bases and J gave up 6 bases; unmatched junction bases: 13. Germline CDR1 and CDR2: SGHRS and YFSETQ. Looking up the rest from reference TRBV5-1 and TRBJ2-1 gives the full variable domain: KAGVTQTPRYLIKTRGQQVTLSCSPISGHRSVSWYQQTPGQGLQFLFEYFSETQRNKGNFPGRFSGRQFSNSRSEMNVSTLELGDSALYLCASSLQRSGKGNEQFFGPGTRLTVL.